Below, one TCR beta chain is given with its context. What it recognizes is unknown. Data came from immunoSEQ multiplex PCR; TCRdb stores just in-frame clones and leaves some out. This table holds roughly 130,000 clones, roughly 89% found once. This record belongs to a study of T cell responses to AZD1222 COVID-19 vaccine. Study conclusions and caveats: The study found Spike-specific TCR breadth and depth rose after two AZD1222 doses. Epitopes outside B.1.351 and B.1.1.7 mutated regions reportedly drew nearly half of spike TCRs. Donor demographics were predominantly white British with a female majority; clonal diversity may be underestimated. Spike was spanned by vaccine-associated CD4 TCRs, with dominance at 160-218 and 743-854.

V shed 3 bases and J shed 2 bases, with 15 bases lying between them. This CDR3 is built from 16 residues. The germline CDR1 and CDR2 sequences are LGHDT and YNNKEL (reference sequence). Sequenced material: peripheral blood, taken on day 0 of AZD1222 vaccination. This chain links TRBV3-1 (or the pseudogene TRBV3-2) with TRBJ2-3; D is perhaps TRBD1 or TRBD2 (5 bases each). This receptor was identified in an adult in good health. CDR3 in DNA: TGTGCCAGCAGCCAGAACACCGGGACCTTCACAGATACGCAGTATTTT. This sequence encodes CASSQNTGTFTDTQYF.